The sequence of this T cell receptor beta chain was determined in a study of T cell repertoires in cytomegalovirus infection. Study details: Selection of CMV epitopes for the study included recently identified HLA-C-restricted and well-studied HLA-B-restricted ones. CMV infection and matching HLA type were both indicated by public TCR beta signatures.

V lost 1 base, J lost 4 bases, and 6 bases stayed unmatched. There are 15 residues in the CDR3. CDR1 is ENHRY, CDR2 SYGVKD, per germline. This clonotype turned up a few times. The antigen is unknown. MiXCR, applied by TCRdb to the reads, yields one record per CDR3 protein. The sample shows hundreds of thousands of distinct CDR3 sequences, 25% to 40% of them seen only once. V and J are TRBV10-3 and TRBJ1-2; 7 bases match TRBD1. This material consisted of cultured CD8+ T cells from PBMCs, taken from culture after CMV antigen stimulation. The origin of this receptor is a human donor in good health (CMV status not recorded). Some clones in this sample may be carry-over from other donors' samples. The CDR3 coding sequence is TGTGCCATCAGTGAGTGGACAGGTTCGGTCTATGGCTACACCTTC. Protein product: CAISEWTGSVYGYTF.